This T cell receptor (beta chain) was captured by sequencing in a study of blood T cell repertoires in COVID-19. Study-wide background: Samples representing acute and convalescent COVID-19 were sourced from the United States, Italy and Spain. From T cells, B-cell-depleted T cells, or PBMCs came the material, which was cDNA or gDNA.

Under the authors' procedure: Estimates of nucleated cell counts were drawn from the amplification of reference gene primers. Generated by immunoSEQ multiplex PCR, the TCRdb table keeps only in-frame clones and is missing some. That table furnishes V, J and clone size, whereas the DNA furnished D and trimming. The table has hundreds of thousands of clones, around 87% seen once. After removal of 5 bases from V and 6 bases from J, the junction contained 6 bases not matched to a gene. This CDR3 is built from 14 residues. Germline V gene sequence: CDR1 MNHEY, CDR2 SMNVEV (reference sequence). Sequencing was done on a sample of peripheral blood. This chain uses TRBV27 with TRBJ2-7; 11 positions match TRBD1. The TCR was taken from a man younger than 30 with active or convalescent COVID-19. The CDR3 is CASSLTGTGGEQYF. The CDR3 nucleotides read TGTGCCAGCAGTCTCACCGGGACAGGGGGCGAGCAGTACTTC.